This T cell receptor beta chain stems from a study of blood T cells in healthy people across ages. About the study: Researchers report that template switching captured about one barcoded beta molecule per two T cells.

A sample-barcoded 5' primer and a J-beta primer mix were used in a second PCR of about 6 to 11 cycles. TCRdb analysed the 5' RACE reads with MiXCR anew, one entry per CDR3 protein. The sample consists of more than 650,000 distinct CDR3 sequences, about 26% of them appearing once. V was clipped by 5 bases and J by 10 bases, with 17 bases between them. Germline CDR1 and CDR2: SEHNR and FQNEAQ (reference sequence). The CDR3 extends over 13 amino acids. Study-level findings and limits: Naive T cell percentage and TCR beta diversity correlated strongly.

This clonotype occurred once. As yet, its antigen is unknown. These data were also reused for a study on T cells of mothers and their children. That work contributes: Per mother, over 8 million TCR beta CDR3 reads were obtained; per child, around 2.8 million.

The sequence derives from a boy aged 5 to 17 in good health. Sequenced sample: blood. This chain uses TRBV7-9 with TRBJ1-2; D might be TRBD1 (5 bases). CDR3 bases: TGTGCCAGCAGCCTGCGGAGGGGAACCGACTACACCTTC. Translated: CASSLRRGTDYTF.